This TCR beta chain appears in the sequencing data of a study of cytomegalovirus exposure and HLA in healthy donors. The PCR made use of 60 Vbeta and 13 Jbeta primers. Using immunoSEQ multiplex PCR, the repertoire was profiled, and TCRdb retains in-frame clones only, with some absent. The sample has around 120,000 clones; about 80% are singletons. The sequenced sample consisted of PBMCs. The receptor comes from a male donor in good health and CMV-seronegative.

The CDR3 spells CASSVQGTGPNYGYTF. The CDR3 coding sequence is TGTGCCAGTAGTGTGCAAGGGACAGGGCCCAACTATGGCTACACCTTC. The chain has TRBV19 and TRBJ1-2; 9 bases match TRBD1. This CDR3 has 16 amino acids. Trimming took 5 bases from V and 2 from J; bases not matched to a gene: 9. Germline-derived CDR1 and CDR2 are LNHDA and SQIVND (reference sequence). Together with reference TRBV19 and TRBJ1-2, the CDR3 gives the full variable domain: DGGITQSPKYLFRKEGQNVTLSCEQNLNHDAMYWYRQDPGQGLRLIYYSQIVNDFQKGDIAEGYSVSREKKESFPLTVTSAQKNPTAFYLCASSVQGTGPNYGYTFGSGTRLTVV.